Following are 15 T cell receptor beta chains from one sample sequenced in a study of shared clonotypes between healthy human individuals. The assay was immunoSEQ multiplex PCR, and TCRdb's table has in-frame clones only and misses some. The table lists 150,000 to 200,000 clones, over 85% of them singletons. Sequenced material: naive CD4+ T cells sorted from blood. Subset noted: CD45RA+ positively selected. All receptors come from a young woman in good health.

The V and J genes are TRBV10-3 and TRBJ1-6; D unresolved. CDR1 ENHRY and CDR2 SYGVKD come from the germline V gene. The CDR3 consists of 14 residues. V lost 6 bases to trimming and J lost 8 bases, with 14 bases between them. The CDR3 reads CAIRVGGDHSPLHF. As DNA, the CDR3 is TGTGCCATCAGGGTAGGTGGCGATCATTCACCCCTCCACTTT.

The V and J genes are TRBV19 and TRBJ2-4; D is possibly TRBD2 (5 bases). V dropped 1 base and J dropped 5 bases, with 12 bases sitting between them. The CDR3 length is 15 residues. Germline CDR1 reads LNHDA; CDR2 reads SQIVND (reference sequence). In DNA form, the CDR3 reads TGTGCCAGTAGTATAGTGGGAGCTGATGAAAACATTCAGTACTTC. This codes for CASSIVGADENIQYF.

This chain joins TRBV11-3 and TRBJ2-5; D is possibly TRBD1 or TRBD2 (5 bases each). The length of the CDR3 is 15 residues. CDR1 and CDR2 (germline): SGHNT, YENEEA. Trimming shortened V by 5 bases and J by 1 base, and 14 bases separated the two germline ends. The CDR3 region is CASSTGPGPQETQYF. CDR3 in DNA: TGTGCCAGCAGCACAGGCCCGGGGCCCCAAGAGACCCAGTACTTC.

CDR3 protein: CASSESGAKRNQPQHF. For the CDR3, the DNA is TGCGCCAGCAGTGAGTCGGGGGCAAAACGCAATCAGCCCCAGCATTTT. This chain links TRBV10-2 with TRBJ1-5; tentatively, D is TRBD1 (6 bases). Germline V gene data show CDR1 as WSHSY and CDR2 as SAAADI. CDR3 length: 16 residues. V was pared by 0 bases and J by 2 bases, with 11 bases between.

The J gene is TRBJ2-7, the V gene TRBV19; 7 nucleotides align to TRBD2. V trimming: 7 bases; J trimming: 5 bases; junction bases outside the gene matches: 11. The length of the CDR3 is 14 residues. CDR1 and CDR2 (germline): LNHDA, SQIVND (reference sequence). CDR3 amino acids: CASTPGGKYNEQYF. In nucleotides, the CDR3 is TGTGCCAGTACCCCGGGGGGAAAGTACAACGAGCAGTACTTC.

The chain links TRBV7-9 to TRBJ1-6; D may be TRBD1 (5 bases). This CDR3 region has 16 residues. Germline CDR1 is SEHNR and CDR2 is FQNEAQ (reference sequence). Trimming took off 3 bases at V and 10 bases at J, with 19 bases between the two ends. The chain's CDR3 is CASSLQGNVKGSPLHF. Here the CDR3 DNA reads TGTGCCAGCAGCTTGCAGGGAAACGTAAAAGGATCACCCCTCCACTTT.

The CDR3 protein is CASSFLATGANSPLHF. The DNA of the CDR3 is TGTGCCAGCAGTTTTCTAGCGACAGGAGCGAATTCACCCCTCCACTTT. V usage is TRBV27 and J usage is TRBJ1-6, with a weak D call TRBD1 (6 bases). The V and J ends lost 3 bases and 7 bases respectively, with 16 bases between them. The CDR3 extends over 16 amino acids. The germline V gene encodes CDR1 MNHEY and CDR2 SMNVEV (reference sequence).

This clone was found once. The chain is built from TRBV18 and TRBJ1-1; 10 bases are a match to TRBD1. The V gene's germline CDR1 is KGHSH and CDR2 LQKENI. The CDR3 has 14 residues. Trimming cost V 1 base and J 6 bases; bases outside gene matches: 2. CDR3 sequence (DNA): TGTGCCAGCTCACCACTGGACAGGGGGGCTGAAGCTTTCTTT. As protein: CASSPLDRGAEAFF.

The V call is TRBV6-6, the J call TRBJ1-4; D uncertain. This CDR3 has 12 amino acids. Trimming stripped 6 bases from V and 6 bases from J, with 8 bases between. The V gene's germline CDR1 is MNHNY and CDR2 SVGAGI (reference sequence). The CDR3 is CASSLLDEKLFF. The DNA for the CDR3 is TGTGCCAGCAGCCTCCTCGATGAAAAACTGTTTTTT.

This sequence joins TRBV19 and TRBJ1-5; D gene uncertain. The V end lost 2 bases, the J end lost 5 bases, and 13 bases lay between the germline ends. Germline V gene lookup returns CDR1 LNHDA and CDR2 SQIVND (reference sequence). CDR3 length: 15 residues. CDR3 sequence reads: CASSIIPRGDQPQHF. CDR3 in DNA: TGTGCCAGTAGTATAATCCCTAGAGGTGATCAGCCCCAGCATTTT.

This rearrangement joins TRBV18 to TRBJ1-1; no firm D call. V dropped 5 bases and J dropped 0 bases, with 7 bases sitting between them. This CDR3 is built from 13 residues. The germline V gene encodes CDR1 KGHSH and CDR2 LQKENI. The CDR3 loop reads CASSGNMNTEAFF. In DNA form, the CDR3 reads TGTGCCAGCTCAGGGAATATGAACACTGAAGCTTTCTTT.

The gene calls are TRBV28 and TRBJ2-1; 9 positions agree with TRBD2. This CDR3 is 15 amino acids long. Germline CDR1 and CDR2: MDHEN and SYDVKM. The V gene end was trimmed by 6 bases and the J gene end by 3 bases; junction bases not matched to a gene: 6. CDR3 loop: CASRPAGGLYNEQFF. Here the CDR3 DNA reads TGTGCCAGCAGGCCGGCGGGAGGGCTCTACAATGAGCAGTTCTTC. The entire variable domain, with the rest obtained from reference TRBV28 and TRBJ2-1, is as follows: DVKVTQSSRYLVKRTGEKVFLECVQDMDHENMFWYRQDPGLGLRLIYFSYDVKMKEKGDIPEGYSVSREKKERFSLILESASTNQTSMYLCASRPAGGLYNEQFFGPGTRLTVL.

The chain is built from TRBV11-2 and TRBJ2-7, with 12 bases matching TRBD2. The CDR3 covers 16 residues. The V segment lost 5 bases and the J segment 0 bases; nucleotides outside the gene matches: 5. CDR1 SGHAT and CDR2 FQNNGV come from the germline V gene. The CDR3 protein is CASSRGLAGTSYEQYF. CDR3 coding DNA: TGTGCCAGCAGCCGAGGACTAGCGGGGACCTCCTACGAGCAGTACTTC.

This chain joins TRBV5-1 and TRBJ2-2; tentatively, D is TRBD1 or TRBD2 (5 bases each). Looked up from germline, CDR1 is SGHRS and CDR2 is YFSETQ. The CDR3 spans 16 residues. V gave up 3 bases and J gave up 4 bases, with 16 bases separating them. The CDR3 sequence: CASSSWGRGVTGELFF. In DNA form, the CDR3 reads TGCGCCAGCAGCTCCTGGGGCAGAGGGGTCACCGGGGAGCTGTTTTTT.

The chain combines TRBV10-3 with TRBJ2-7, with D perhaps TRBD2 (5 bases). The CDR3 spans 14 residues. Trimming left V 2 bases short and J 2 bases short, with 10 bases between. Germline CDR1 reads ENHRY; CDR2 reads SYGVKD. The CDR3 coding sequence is TGTGCCATCAGTGAGGCCACTAGGCCCTACGAGCAGTACTTC. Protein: CAISEATRPYEQYF.